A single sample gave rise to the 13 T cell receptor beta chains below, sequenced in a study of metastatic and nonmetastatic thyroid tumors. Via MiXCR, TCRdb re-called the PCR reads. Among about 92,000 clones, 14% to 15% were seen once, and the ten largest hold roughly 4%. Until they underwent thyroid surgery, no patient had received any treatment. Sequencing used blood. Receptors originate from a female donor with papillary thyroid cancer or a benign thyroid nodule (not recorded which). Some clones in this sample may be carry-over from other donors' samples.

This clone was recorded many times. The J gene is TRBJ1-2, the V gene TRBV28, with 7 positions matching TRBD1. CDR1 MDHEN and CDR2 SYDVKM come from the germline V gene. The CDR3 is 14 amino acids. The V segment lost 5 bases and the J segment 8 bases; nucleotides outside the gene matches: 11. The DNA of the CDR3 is TGTGCCAGCAGTCGCCCCAGGGGGGTTGGAGGCTACACCTTC. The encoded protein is CASSRPRGVGGYTF.

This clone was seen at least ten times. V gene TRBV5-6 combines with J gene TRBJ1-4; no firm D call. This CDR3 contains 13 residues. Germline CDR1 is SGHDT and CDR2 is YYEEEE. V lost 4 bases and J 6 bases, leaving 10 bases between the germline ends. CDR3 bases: TGTGCCAGCAGCCTTTGGGAGGATGAAAAACTGTTTTTT. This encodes CASSLWEDEKLFF.

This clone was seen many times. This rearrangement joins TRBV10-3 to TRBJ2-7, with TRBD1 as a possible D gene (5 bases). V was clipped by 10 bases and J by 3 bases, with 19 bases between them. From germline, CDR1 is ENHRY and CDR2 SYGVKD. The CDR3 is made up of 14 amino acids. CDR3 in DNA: TGTGCCACCACACCCAGGGCCGACCTCTACGAGCAGTACTTC. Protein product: CATTPRADLYEQYF.

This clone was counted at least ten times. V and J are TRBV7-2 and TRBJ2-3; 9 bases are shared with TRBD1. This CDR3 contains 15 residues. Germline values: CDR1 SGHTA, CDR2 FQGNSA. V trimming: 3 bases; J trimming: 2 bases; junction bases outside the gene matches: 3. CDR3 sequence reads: CASSFWDRDTDTQYF. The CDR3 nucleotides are TGTGCCAGCAGCTTCTGGGACAGGGACACAGATACGCAGTATTTT. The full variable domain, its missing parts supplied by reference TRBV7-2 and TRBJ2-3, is GAGVSQSPSNKVTEKGKDVELRCDPISGHTALYWYRQSLGQGLEFLIYFQGNSAPDKSGLPSDRFSAERTGGSVSTLTIQRTQQEDSAVYLCASSFWDRDTDTQYFGPGTRLTVL.

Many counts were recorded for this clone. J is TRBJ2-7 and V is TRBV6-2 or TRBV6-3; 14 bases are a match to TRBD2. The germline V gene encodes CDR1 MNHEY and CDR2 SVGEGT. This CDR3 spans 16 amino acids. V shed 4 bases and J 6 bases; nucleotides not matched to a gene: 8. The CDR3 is CASSSRGLAGAAEQYF. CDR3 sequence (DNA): TGTGCCAGCAGTTCCCGGGGACTAGCGGGGGCCGCCGAGCAGTACTTC.

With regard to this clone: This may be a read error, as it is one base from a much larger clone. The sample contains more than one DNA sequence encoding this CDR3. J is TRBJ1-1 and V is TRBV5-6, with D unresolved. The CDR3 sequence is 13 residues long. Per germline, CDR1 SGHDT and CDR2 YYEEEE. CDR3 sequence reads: CASTLTLRTEAFF. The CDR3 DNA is TGTGCCAGCACCCTGACCCTTCGGACTGAAGCCTTCTTT.

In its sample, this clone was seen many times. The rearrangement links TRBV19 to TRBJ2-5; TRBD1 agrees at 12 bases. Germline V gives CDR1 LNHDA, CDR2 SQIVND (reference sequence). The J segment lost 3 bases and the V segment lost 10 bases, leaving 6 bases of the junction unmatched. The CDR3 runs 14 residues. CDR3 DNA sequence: TGTGCCACGGGGGGACAGGGGGCCGAAGAGACCCAGTACTTC. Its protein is CATGGQGAEETQYF.

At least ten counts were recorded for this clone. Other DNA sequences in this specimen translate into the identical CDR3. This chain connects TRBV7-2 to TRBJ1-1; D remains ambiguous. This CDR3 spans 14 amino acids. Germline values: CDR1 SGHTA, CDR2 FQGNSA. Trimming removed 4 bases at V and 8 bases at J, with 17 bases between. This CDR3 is CASSSHRRAVEAFF. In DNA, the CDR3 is TGTGCCAGCAGCTCGCATCGCCGGGCCGTAGAAGCTTTCTTT.

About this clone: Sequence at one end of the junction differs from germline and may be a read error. The CDR3 here is CSSSLGGDSYQQYF. CDR3 in DNA: TGTTCCAGCAGTTTGGGTGGAGACTCCTACCAGCAGTACTTC. This sequence joins TRBV28 and TRBJ2-7; D uncertain. CDR3 size: 14 residues. CDR1 is MDHEN and CDR2 is SYDVKM in the germline V gene.

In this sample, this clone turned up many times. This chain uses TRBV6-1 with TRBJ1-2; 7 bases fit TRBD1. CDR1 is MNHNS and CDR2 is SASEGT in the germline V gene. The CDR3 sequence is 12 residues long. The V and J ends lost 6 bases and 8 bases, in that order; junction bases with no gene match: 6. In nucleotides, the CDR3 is TGTGCCAGCAGCGGGACAGCGAGGGGCTACACCTTC. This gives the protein CASSGTARGYTF.

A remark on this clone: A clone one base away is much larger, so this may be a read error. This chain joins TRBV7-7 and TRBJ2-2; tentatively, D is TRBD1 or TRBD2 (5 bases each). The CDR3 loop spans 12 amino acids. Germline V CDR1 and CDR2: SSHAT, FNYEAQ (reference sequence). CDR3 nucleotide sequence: TGTGCTAGCAGCCCTCGGGGCGTGGAGCTGTTTTTT. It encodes CASSPRGVELFF. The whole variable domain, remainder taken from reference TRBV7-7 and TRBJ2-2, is GAGVSQSPRYKVTKRGQDVTLRCDPISSHATLYWYQQALGQGPEFLTYFNYEAQPDKSGLPSDRFSAERPEGSISTLTIQRTEQRDSAMYRCASSPRGVELFFGEGSRLTVL.

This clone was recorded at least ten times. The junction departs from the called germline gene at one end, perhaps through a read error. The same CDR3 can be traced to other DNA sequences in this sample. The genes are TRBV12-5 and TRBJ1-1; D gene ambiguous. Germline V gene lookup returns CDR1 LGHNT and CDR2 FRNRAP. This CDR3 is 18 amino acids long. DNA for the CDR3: TGCGCTAGTGGTTTTATCCTCCCAGGACTGGAGGTGAACACTGAAGCTTTCTTT. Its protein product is CASGFILPGLEVNTEAFF. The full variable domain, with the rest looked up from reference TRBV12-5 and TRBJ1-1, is DARVTQTPRHKVTEMGQEVTMRCQPILGHNTVFWYRQTMMQGLELLAYFRNRAPLDDSGMPKDRFSAEMPDATLATLKIQPSEPRDSAVYFCASGFILPGLEVNTEAFFGQGTRLTVV.

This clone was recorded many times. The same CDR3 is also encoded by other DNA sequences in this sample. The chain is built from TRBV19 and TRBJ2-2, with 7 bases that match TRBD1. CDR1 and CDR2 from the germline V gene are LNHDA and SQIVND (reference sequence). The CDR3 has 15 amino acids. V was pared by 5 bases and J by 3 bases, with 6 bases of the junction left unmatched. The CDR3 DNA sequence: TGTGCCAGTAGTCTCCGGGACAGCTACACCGGGGAGCTGTTTTTT. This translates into CASSLRDSYTGELFF.